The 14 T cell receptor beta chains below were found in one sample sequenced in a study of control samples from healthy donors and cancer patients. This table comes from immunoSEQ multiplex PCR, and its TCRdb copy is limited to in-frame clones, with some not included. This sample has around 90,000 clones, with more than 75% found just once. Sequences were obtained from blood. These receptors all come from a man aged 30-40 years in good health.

CDR3 sequence reads: CASSVRHQNTEAFF. The CDR3 coding sequence is TGTGCCAGCAGCGTCCGACACCAGAACACTGAAGCTTTCTTT. The chain recombines TRBV9 with TRBJ1-1; D is ambiguous. V lost 2 bases, J lost 1 base, and 9 bases lay in between. Germline CDR1 SGDLS, CDR2 YYNGEE. The CDR3 has 14 residues.

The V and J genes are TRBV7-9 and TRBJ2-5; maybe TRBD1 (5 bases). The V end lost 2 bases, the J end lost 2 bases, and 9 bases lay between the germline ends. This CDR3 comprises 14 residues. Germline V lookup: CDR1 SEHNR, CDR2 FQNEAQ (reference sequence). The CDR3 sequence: CASSLQGEQETQYF. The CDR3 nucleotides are TGTGCCAGCAGCTTACAGGGCGAACAAGAGACCCAGTACTTC.

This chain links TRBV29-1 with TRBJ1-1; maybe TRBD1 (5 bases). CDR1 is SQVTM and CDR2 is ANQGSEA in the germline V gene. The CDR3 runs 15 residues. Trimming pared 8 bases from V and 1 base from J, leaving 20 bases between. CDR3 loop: CSTGRQGLENTEAFF. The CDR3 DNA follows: TGCAGCACCGGCCGGCAGGGACTGGAGAACACTGAAGCTTTCTTT.

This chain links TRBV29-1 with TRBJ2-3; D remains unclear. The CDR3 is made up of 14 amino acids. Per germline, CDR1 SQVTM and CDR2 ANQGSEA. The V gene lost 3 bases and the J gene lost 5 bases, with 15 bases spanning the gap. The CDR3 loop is CSVEAEASEDTQYF. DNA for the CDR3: TGCAGCGTTGAGGCAGAGGCCTCAGAAGATACGCAGTATTTT.

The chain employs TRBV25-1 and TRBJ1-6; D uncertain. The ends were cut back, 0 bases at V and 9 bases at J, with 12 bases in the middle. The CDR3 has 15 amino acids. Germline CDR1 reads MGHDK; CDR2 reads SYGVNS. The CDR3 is CASSEYEFYASPLHF. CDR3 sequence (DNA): TGTGCCAGCAGTGAATATGAATTTTACGCTTCACCCCTCCACTTT.

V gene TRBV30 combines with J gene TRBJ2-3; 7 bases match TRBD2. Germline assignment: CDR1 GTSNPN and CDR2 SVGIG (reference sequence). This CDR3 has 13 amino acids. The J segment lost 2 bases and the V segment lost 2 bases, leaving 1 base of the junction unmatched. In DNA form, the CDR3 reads TGTGCCTGGAGTCTAGCGGTCACAGATACGCAGTATTTT. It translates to CAWSLAVTDTQYF.

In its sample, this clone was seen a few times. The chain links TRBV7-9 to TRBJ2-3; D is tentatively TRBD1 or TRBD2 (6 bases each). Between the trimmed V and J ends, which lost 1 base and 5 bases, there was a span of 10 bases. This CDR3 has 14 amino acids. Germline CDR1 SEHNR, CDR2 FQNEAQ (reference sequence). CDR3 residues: CASSLVGGQDTQYF. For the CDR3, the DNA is TGTGCCAGCAGCTTAGTGGGGGGCCAAGATACGCAGTATTTT.

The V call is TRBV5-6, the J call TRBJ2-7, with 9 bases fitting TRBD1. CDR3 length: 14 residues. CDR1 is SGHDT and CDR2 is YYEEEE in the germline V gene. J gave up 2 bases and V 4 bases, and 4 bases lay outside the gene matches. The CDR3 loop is CASSGGQGTYEQYF. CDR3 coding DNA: TGTGCCAGCAGCGGGGGACAGGGAACCTACGAGCAGTACTTC.

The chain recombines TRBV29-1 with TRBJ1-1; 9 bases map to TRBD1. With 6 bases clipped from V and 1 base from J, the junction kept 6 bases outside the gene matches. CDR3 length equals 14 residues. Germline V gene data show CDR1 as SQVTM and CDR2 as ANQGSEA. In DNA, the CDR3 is TGCAGCGTGGCGGGACAGGGACCGAACACTGAAGCTTTCTTT. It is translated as CSVAGQGPNTEAFF.

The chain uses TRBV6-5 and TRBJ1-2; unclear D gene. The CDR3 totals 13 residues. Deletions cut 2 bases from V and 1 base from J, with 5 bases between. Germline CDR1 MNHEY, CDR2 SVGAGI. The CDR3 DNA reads TGTGCCAGCAGTTACGACTTTAACTATGGCTACACCTTC. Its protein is CASSYDFNYGYTF.

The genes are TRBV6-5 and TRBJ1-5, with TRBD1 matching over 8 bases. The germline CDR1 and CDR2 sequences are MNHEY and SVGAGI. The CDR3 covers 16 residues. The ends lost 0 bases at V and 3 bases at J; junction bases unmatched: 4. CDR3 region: CASSYSGTGPNQPQHF. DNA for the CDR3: TGTGCCAGCAGTTACTCAGGGACAGGCCCCAATCAGCCCCAGCATTTT.

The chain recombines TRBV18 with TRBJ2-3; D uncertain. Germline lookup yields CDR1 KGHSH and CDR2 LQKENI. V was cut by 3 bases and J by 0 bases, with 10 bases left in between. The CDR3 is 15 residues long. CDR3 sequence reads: CASSPQLSSTDTQYF. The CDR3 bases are TGTGCCAGCTCACCCCAGTTATCTAGCACAGATACGCAGTATTTT.

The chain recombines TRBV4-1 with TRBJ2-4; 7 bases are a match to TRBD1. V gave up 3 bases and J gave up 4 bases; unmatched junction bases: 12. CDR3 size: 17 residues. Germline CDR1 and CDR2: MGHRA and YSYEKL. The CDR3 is CASSQDLQGDVKNIQYF. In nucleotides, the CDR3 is TGCGCCAGCAGCCAGGACCTCCAGGGGGACGTTAAAAACATTCAGTACTTC.

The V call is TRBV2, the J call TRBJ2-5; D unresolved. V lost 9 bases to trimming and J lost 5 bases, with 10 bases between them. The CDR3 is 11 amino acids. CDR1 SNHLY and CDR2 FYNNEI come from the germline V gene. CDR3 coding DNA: TGTGCCAGTTACGAGTCGGAGACCCAGTACTTC. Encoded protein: CASYESETQYF.